This is a list of T cell receptor beta chains from one sample in a study of cytomegalovirus exposure and HLA in healthy donors. Measured with immunoSEQ multiplex PCR; TCRdb has only the in-frame clones, and not every one. Among around 170,000 clones listed, 71% were seen once. The sequenced sample consisted of PBMCs. The receptors originated from a girl between 10 and 17 years old in good health and CMV-seronegative. CDR3s include the opening cysteine and the closing phenylalanine or tryptophan. The order of the fields is D gene, J gene, clone size, V gene, CDR3 DNA, CDR3 protein. A D gene is named only where the DNA matches it firmly. Clone size is not always given. Where it is, it says once, few, many or a class for expanded clones.

D gene: NA
J gene: TRBJ1-6
clone size: NA
V gene: TRBV9
CDR3 DNA: TGTGCCAGCAGCGCGGACAGTTTAAGCTCCTATAATTCACCCCTCCACTTT
CDR3 protein: CASSADSLSSYNSPLHF

D gene: NA
J gene: TRBJ2-6
clone size: NA
V gene: TRBV30
CDR3 DNA: TGTGCCTGGAGTTCTTGGGGCAGGGCTGGGGCCAACGTCCTGACTTTC
CDR3 protein: CAWSSWGRAGANVLTF

D gene: NA
J gene: TRBJ2-2
clone size: NA
V gene: TRBV27
CDR3 DNA: TGTGCCAGCAGTTTATACGGTTCGAACACCGGGGAGCTGTTTTTT
CDR3 protein: CASSLYGSNTGELFF

D gene: NA
J gene: TRBJ2-5
clone size: NA
V gene: TRBV14
CDR3 DNA: TGTGCCAGCAGCGCAGTGGGGGGGCGAAGAGAGACCCAGTACTTC
CDR3 protein: CASSAVGGRRETQYF

D gene: TRBD2
J gene: TRBJ2-2
clone size: few
V gene: TRBV9
CDR3 DNA: TGTGCCAGCAGCGCAGGGACTAGTGATTTCCCCGGGGAGCTGTTTTTT
CDR3 protein: CASSAGTSDFPGELFF

D gene: NA
J gene: TRBJ2-7
clone size: NA
V gene: TRBV2
CDR3 DNA: TGTGCCAGCAGTGAAGCGCTTCGGACAAGGACAATCCCCTACGAGCAGTACTTC
CDR3 protein: CASSEALRTRTIPYEQYF

D gene: NA
J gene: TRBJ1-1
clone size: NA
V gene: TRBV5-4
CDR3 DNA: TGTGCCAGCAGCATCGACAGGATGAACACTGAAGCTTTCTTT
CDR3 protein: CASSIDRMNTEAFF

D gene: TRBD1
J gene: TRBJ1-1
clone size: NA
V gene: TRBV10-1
CDR3 DNA: TGCGCCAGCAGTGAGTCCCCGGGACAGAAAGCTTTCTTT
CDR3 protein: CASSESPGQKAFF

D gene: NA
J gene: TRBJ1-1
clone size: NA
V gene: TRBV7-3
CDR3 DNA: TGTGCCAGCAGCTTACTGACAGACACTGAAGCTTTCTTT
CDR3 protein: CASSLLTDTEAFF

D gene: NA
J gene: TRBJ1-2
clone size: NA
V gene: TRBV7-8
CDR3 DNA: TGTGCCACCGGGACTGATAACTATGGCTACACCTTC
CDR3 protein: CATGTDNYGYTF

D gene: NA
J gene: TRBJ2-7
clone size: NA
V gene: TRBV2
CDR3 DNA: TGTGCCAGCATCTTGGCGCAGGGTACCTACGAGCAGTACTTC
CDR3 protein: CASILAQGTYEQYF

D gene: NA
J gene: TRBJ2-6
clone size: NA
V gene: TRBV27
CDR3 DNA: TGTGCCACCTCCCCCGGGGTGGCGGCCAACGTCCTGACTTTC
CDR3 protein: CATSPGVAANVLTF

D gene: NA
J gene: TRBJ2-1
clone size: NA
V gene: TRBV19
CDR3 DNA: TGTGCCAGTAGTATCTTGTACAATGAGCAGTTCTTC
CDR3 protein: CASSILYNEQFF

D gene: NA
J gene: TRBJ2-6
clone size: few
V gene: TRBV7-3
CDR3 DNA: TGTGCCAGCAGCCCAGGGTCTGGGGCCAACGTCCTGACTTTC
CDR3 protein: CASSPGSGANVLTF

D gene: TRBD2
J gene: TRBJ2-7
clone size: NA
V gene: TRBV6-5
CDR3 DNA: TGTGCCAGCACCGGGGGGGCGCCCCCCTACGAGCAGTACTTC
CDR3 protein: CASTGGAPPYEQYF

D gene: NA
J gene: TRBJ2-1
clone size: NA
V gene: TRBV25-1
CDR3 DNA: TGTGCCAGCAGTGAATCGGGCGCAGGGCTACTTGAGCAGTTCTTC
CDR3 protein: CASSESGAGLLEQFF

D gene: TRBD1
J gene: TRBJ2-7
clone size: few
V gene: TRBV5-1
CDR3 DNA: TGCGCCAGCAGCTTGGGATCCGGGACAGGGGGCTACGAGCAGTACTTC
CDR3 protein: CASSLGSGTGGYEQYF

D gene: NA
J gene: TRBJ1-1
clone size: NA
V gene: TRBV7-9
CDR3 DNA: TGTGCCAGCAGCCGCGGAGACAACACTGAAGCTTTCTTT
CDR3 protein: CASSRGDNTEAFF

D gene: TRBD1
J gene: TRBJ1-4
clone size: NA
V gene: TRBV2
CDR3 DNA: TGTGCCAGCAGTGAAAGGCAGGGGGTAGGCAAAAAACTGTTTTTT
CDR3 protein: CASSERQGVGKKLFF

D gene: TRBD1
J gene: TRBJ1-1
clone size: NA
V gene: TRBV18
CDR3 DNA: TGTGCCAGCTCACTGACAGGGGGCCTCATGAACACTGAAGCTTTCTTT
CDR3 protein: CASSLTGGLMNTEAFF

D gene: NA
J gene: TRBJ1-5
clone size: NA
V gene: TRBV18
CDR3 DNA: TGTGCCAGCTCAGCCTCAGGGAATCAGCCCCAGCATTTT
CDR3 protein: CASSASGNQPQHF

D gene: TRBD1
J gene: TRBJ2-2
clone size: NA
V gene: TRBV6-1
CDR3 DNA: TGTGCCAGCAGAACCGGGACAGGGGAGACCGGGGAGCTGTTTTTT
CDR3 protein: CASRTGTGETGELFF